Listed below are T cell receptor beta chains from one sample, sequenced in a study of cytomegalovirus exposure and HLA in healthy donors. Only in-frame clones appear in the TCRdb table, and some are missing; sequencing was by immunoSEQ multiplex PCR. The sample contains about 160,000 clones, 60% to 85% of which appear only once. Source material: PBMCs. These receptors came from a woman between 45 and 60 years old in good health and CMV-seropositive. The CDR3 runs from the conserved cysteine through the conserved F or W. The D gene is left open where the match is weak.

J gene: TRBJ2-2
V gene: TRBV29-1
D gene: -
CDR3 protein: CSVEGLNTGELFF

J gene: TRBJ1-2
V gene: TRBV29-1
D gene: TRBD1
CDR3 protein: CSVEGQGNYGYTF

J gene: TRBJ2-5
V gene: TRBV10-3
D gene: -
CDR3 protein: CAISEWSGSQETQYF

J gene: TRBJ1-5
V gene: TRBV2
D gene: -
CDR3 protein: CASSDRRTSYSNQPQHF

J gene: TRBJ1-6
V gene: TRBV6-1
D gene: -
CDR3 protein: CASSETSGDSPLHF

J gene: TRBJ1-2
V gene: TRBV2
D gene: -
CDR3 protein: CASKEANYGYTF

J gene: TRBJ1-4
V gene: TRBV19
D gene: -
CDR3 protein: CASRGEMGGEKLFF

J gene: TRBJ1-2
V gene: TRBV9
D gene: -
CDR3 protein: CASSEGRQVYGYPF

J gene: TRBJ1-4
V gene: TRBV18
D gene: -
CDR3 protein: CASSPIPSTEKLFF

J gene: TRBJ1-4
V gene: TRBV2
D gene: TRBD1
CDR3 protein: CASSEGAQGKLFF

J gene: TRBJ2-4
V gene: TRBV6-1
D gene: TRBD1
CDR3 protein: CASSRDRGTKNIQYF

J gene: TRBJ2-5
V gene: TRBV2
D gene: -
CDR3 protein: CASSGEADQETQYF

J gene: TRBJ2-5
V gene: TRBV7-8
D gene: -
CDR3 protein: CASSLARTGRETQYF

J gene: TRBJ2-3
V gene: TRBV7-9
D gene: -
CDR3 protein: CASSSRDTRTDTQYF

J gene: TRBJ2-3
V gene: TRBV2
D gene: TRBD2
CDR3 protein: CASINGGVTDTQYF